The rows below give T cell receptor beta chains drawn from one sample of a study of post-analysis software for immune sequencing data. TCRdb passed the PCR reads through MiXCR, listing each CDR3 protein once. The sample lists 650,000 to 850,000 distinct CDR3 sequences; under 60% were seen once. The sequenced material came from blood. The source of these receptors is a girl aged 5 to 17 with multiple sclerosis. The CDR3 runs from the conserved cysteine through the conserved F or W. A D gene is named only where the DNA matches it firmly. Part of the rows lack a size; the others show once, few, many or a class for expanded clones.

v_gene	d_gene	abundance	j_gene	CDR3nt	CDR3aa
TRBV11-3	TRBD1	-	TRBJ2-6	TGTGCCAGCAGCTCAGGGGGCGGGAGGGCCAACGTCCTGACTTTC	CASSSGGGRANVLTF
TRBV24-1	-	-	TRBJ2-3	TGTGCCACCAGGAGCGGGAGCACAGATACGCAGTATTTT	CATRSGSTDTQYF
TRBV29-1	-	few	TRBJ1-4	TGCAGCGTTGTGGAGCTGGGCTGGCCAACAACTAATGAAAAACTGTTTTTT	CSVVELGWPTTNEKLFF
TRBV4-3	-	few	TRBJ2-7	TGCGCCAGCAGCCAAGATAACGGACTCGGGGAGCAGTACTTC	CASSQDNGLGEQYF
TRBV13	-	-	TRBJ2-5	TGTGCCAGCAGCTTAGGGACTACACTTCAAGAGACCCAGTACTTC	CASSLGTTLQETQYF
TRBV7-9	TRBD2	-	TRBJ2-1	TGTGCCAGCAGCTACCCGACGGCTAGCGGCCTCCAAGAGACCCAGTTCTTC	CASSYPTASGLQETQFF
TRBV12-3/TRBV12-4	-	-	TRBJ1-1	TGTGCCAGCAACTCAATGAACACTGAAGCTTTCTTT	CASNSMNTEAFF
TRBV10-3	TRBD1	-	TRBJ2-7	TGTGCCATCAGACCTTCCTCGACAGGGAGCTCCTACGAGCAGTACTTC	CAIRPSSTGSSYEQYF
TRBV6-2/TRBV6-3	-	-	TRBJ2-7	TGTGCCAGCAGTTACTCGGAGGTCTCCTACGAGCAGTACTTC	CASSYSEVSYEQYF
TRBV25-1	-	-	TRBJ1-2	TGTGCCAGCAGTGAATTTTTTCCCGGCGAATTCTATGGCTACACCTTC	CASSEFFPGEFYGYTF
TRBV20-1	-	-	TRBJ2-1	TGCAGTGCAAACCAGCCTCATGGCTCCTACAATGAGCAGTTCTTC	CSANQPHGSYNEQFF
TRBV7-9	-	few	TRBJ1-2	TGTGCCAGCAGCTCACCTCCGGCAGTTGATGGCTACACCTTC	CASSSPPAVDGYTF
TRBV20-1	-	-	TRBJ2-2	TGCAGTGCTAGAGGGGGGACGGGCACCGGGGAGCTGTTTTTT	CSARGGTGTGELFF
TRBV29-1	-	few	TRBJ1-2	TGCAGCGTTGAGGGGGGCCGGTTCTATGGCTACACCTTC	CSVEGGRFYGYTF
TRBV7-2	-	-	TRBJ1-5	TGTGCCAGCAGCTTAGTAGGAGGTTATAATCAGCCCCAGCATTTT	CASSLVGGYNQPQHF
TRBV9	-	-	TRBJ1-1	TGTGCCAGCAGCGCCCAACAGGGTCTGAACACTGAAGCTTTCTTT	CASSAQQGLNTEAFF
TRBV5-5	TRBD1	-	TRBJ1-6	TGTGCCAGCAGCTGGGACAGGGGTGAGAATTCACCCCTCCACTTT	CASSWDRGENSPLHF
TRBV7-3	TRBD2	-	TRBJ2-3	TGTGCCAGCAGCTTCCGACTAGCGGACACAGATACGCAGTATTTT	CASSFRLADTDTQYF
TRBV10-3	-	-	TRBJ1-2	TGTGCCATCGGATCGGGGCCGACAATAACAAAAGGGAGATTTAACTATGGCTACACCTTC	CAIGSGPTITKGRFNYGYTF
TRBV9	TRBD1	few	TRBJ2-1	TGTGCCAGCAGCGTAGGGGACAGAACCAATGAGCAGTTCTTC	CASSVGDRTNEQFF
TRBV5-1	TRBD2	-	TRBJ2-6	TGCGCCAGTGGCGGGAGGCGGATAACCTCTGGGGCCAACGTCCTGACTTTC	CASGGRRITSGANVLTF
TRBV5-1	TRBD1	-	TRBJ2-7	TGCGCCAGCCGTCCGGGACAGGCCTACAATGAGCAGTACTTC	CASRPGQAYNEQYF
TRBV11-1	TRBD1	-	TRBJ2-5	TGTGCCAGCAGCTTACCGGGACAGGGTCTAGGGAGGACCCAGTACTTC	CASSLPGQGLGRTQYF
TRBV6-5	-	few	TRBJ1-2	TGTGCCAGCAGTTACCGGGACTTCTATGGCTACACCTTC	CASSYRDFYGYTF
TRBV3-1	TRBD2	-	TRBJ2-1	TGTGCCAGCAGCCAGGGGCTAGCGGGCGGTCTGGGGAATGAGCAGTTCTTC	CASSQGLAGGLGNEQFF
TRBV2	TRBD2	few	TRBJ2-1	TGTGCCAGCAGTTACAGGGATCCGCCCGGACTAGCGGATTACAATGAGCAGTTCTTC	CASSYRDPPGLADYNEQFF